Included here is one TCR beta chain sequence, with context. The J segment lost 2 bases and the V segment lost 3 bases, leaving 6 bases of the junction unmatched. The CDR3 is 15 amino acids. CDR1 and CDR2 from the germline V gene are LGHNA and YSLEER. This sample is drawn from a study of blood T cell repertoires in COVID-19. The table came from immunoSEQ multiplex PCR; TCRdb's copy has only in-frame clones and leaves some out. The data contain 28,000 or so clones, approximately 85% of them singletons. One Seattle source followed patients from active infection through their disease course. The sequenced sample was peripheral blood. The chain links TRBV4-3 to TRBJ2-7; 8 bases fit TRBD1. This clonotype was obtained from a man aged 55 to 70 with COVID-19, enrolled during active disease. CDR3: CASSQTGEGPYEQYF. Written as DNA, the CDR3 is TGCGCCAGCAGCCAGACAGGGGAAGGGCCCTACGAGCAGTACTTC.